These 9 T cell receptor beta chains were all obtained from the same sample, sequenced in a study of blood T cell repertoires in COVID-19. Produced via immunoSEQ multiplex PCR; TCRdb's table is partial and in-frame only. The sample includes approximately 280,000 clones, about nine tenths of them seen just once. Sequencing input: peripheral blood. The receptors derive from a man aged 50 to 59 with acute or convalescent COVID-19.

The chain is built from TRBV18 and TRBJ1-1; D might be TRBD1 (6 bases). This CDR3 has 16 amino acids. Germline V CDR1 and CDR2: KGHSH, LQKENI. V was trimmed by 3 bases and J by 0 bases, leaving 14 bases between them. For the CDR3, the DNA is TGTGCCAGCTCACCCCGGACAGCCCTAATGAACACTGAAGCTTTCTTT. Residues: CASSPRTALMNTEAFF.

The CDR3 DNA reads as TGCGCCAGCAGCTTTGGGGGGACCTCCGGGGAGCTGTTTTTT. It specifies CASSFGGTSGELFF. This chain uses TRBV5-1 with TRBJ2-2, with a tentative D call TRBD2 (6 bases). Trimming cost V 2 bases and J 6 bases, with 11 bases left between them. The CDR3 has 14 amino acids. The germline V gene has CDR1 SGHRS and CDR2 YFSETQ.

V and J are TRBV19 and TRBJ2-1; TRBD2 matches 9 bases. The CDR3 totals 14 residues. Germline trimming cut 5 bases from V and 9 bases from J; bases unmatched to any gene: 8. In germline, CDR1 is LNHDA, CDR2 SQIVND (reference sequence). In nucleotides, the CDR3 is TGTGCCAGTAGTCCCGGGACTAGCCTAGGTGAGCAGTTCTTC. Translated, it gives CASSPGTSLGEQFF.

The chain recombines TRBV6-1 with TRBJ1-3; D unclear. Germline V gene sequence: CDR1 MNHNS, CDR2 SASEGT. Deletions cut 2 bases from V and 7 bases from J, with 9 bases between. CDR3 length equals 13 residues. This chain's CDR3 is CASSETKRNTIYF. CDR3 nucleotide sequence: TGTGCCAGCAGTGAAACCAAGAGGAACACCATATATTTT.

This chain uses TRBV18 with TRBJ1-3; D is perhaps TRBD1 (6 bases). The CDR3 sequence is 17 residues long. Trimming took 3 bases from V and 2 from J, leaving 17 bases between them. Germline V lookup: CDR1 KGHSH, CDR2 LQKENI. CDR3 nucleotides: TGTGCCAGCTCACCTCAGCAGGCAGGGGCTGCTGGAAACACCATATATTTT. This gives the protein CASSPQQAGAAGNTIYF.

The chain links TRBV6-5 to TRBJ1-2; 7 bases align to TRBD1. V lost 6 bases to trimming and J lost 6 bases; unmatched junction nucleotides: 10. The CDR3 spans 14 residues. CDR1 is MNHEY and CDR2 is SVGAGI in the germline V gene. CDR3 in DNA: TGTGCCAGCAGCCGCGAGACAGGGAAGAATGGCTACACCTTC. It yields the protein CASSRETGKNGYTF.

The J gene is TRBJ2-5, the V gene TRBV3-1 (or the pseudogene TRBV3-2); possibly TRBD2 for D (6 bases). The length of the CDR3 is 13 residues. The V end lost 6 bases, the J end lost 2 bases, and 10 bases lay between the germline ends. Looked up from germline, CDR1 is LGHDT and CDR2 is YNNKEL (reference sequence). The CDR3 spells CASRGTSQETQYF. In DNA form, the CDR3 reads TGTGCCAGCAGAGGGACTTCTCAAGAGACCCAGTACTTC.

The chain joins TRBV4-1 to TRBJ2-3; D ambiguous. V lost 4 bases and J lost 6, with 5 bases in between. The CDR3 is 11 residues long. The germline V gene has CDR1 MGHRA and CDR2 YSYEKL. In DNA form, the CDR3 reads TGCGCCAGCAGCCTCTTGGATACGCAGTATTTT. The encoded protein is CASSLLDTQYF.

The chain couples TRBV19 to TRBJ2-2; no firm D call. The germline V gene encodes CDR1 LNHDA and CDR2 SQIVND (reference sequence). V gave up 1 base and J gave up 1 base, with 4 bases separating them. This CDR3 contains 14 residues. CDR3 DNA sequence: TGTGCCAGTAGTATAGGAGGGAACACCGGGGAGCTGTTTTTT. Translated, it gives CASSIGGNTGELFF.